The present TCR beta chain was sequenced within a study of T cell changes during pregnancy in multiple sclerosis. CDR3 length equals 13 residues. J gave up 4 bases and V 5 bases, and 2 bases lay outside the gene matches. Germline-derived CDR1 and CDR2 are SGHTA and FQGTGA. The table came from immunoSEQ multiplex PCR; TCRdb's copy has only in-frame clones and leaves some out. Among 91,000 or so clones listed, 85% to 95% were seen once. This sample comprised peripheral blood, obtained after pregnancy. V is TRBV7-3 and J is TRBJ1-2, with 9 bases aligning to TRBD1. The sequence was collected from a female donor with multiple sclerosis, enrolled in a pregnancy study. The CDR3 region has the DNA TGTGCCAGCAGCCTGGGACAGGGCTATGGCTACACCTTC. It translates to CASSLGQGYGYTF.